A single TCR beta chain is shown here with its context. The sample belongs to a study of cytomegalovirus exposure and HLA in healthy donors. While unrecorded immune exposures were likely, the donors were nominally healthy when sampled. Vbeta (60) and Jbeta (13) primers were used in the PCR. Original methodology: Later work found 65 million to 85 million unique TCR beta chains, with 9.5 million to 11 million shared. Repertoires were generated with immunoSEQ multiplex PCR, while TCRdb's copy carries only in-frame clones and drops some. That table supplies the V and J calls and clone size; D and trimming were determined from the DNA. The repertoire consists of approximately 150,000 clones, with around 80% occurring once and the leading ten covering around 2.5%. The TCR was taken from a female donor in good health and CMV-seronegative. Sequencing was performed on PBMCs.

CDR3 coding DNA: TGTGCCAGCAGACCCATGGGGAGCACCACCGGGGAGCTGTTTTTT. It codes for CASRPMGSTTGELFF. The J gene is TRBJ2-2, the V gene TRBV5-8, with a possible D match to TRBD2 (5 bases). This CDR3 is 15 amino acids long. The germline V gene has CDR1 SGHTS and CDR2 YDEGEE. V lost 5 bases and J 4 bases, leaving 15 bases between the germline ends.